These 6 T cell receptor beta chains came from one sample sequenced in a study of shared clonotypes between healthy human individuals. Assay: immunoSEQ multiplex PCR; the TCRdb copy retains only in-frame clones and omits some. In the table there are approximately 1.4 million clones, about 98% of which are singletons. Input material: naive CD4+ T cells sorted from blood. Subset specified: CD45RA+ positively selected. All receptors derive from a man aged 25 to 45 in good health.

The chain combines TRBV9 with TRBJ1-5; possible D gene TRBD1, 5 bases. The CDR3 is 16 amino acids. CDR1 and CDR2 (germline): SGDLS, YYNGEE. The V gene lost 7 bases and the J gene lost 0 bases, with 17 bases spanning the gap. This CDR3 reads CASGAGAEYSNQPQHF. The CDR3 region has the DNA TGTGCCAGCGGGGCTGGGGCCGAATATAGCAATCAGCCCCAGCATTTT.

This chain uses TRBV19 with TRBJ2-2; 9 bases agree with TRBD2. The length of the CDR3 is 17 residues. Trimming at V came to 8 bases and at J to 1 base, leaving 11 bases not matched to a gene. CDR1 and CDR2 from the germline V gene are LNHDA and SQIVND (reference sequence). Here the CDR3 DNA reads TGTGCCAGTGGAGACCCTTTAGCGGGAGTGAACACCGGGGAGCTGTTTTTT. Protein product: CASGDPLAGVNTGELFF.

This clone appeared a single time. The rearrangement joins TRBV10-1 to TRBJ2-7; 8 bases map to TRBD1. The V gene's germline CDR1 is WNHNN and CDR2 SYGVQD (reference sequence). V dropped 5 bases and J dropped 9; count of bases not matched to a gene: 15. This CDR3 comprises 15 residues. The CDR3 DNA reads as TGCGCCAGCAGTTGGGACAGGACCCTGTCCTCAGGGCAGTACTTC. Its protein product is CASSWDRTLSSGQYF.

This clone was seen just once. The J gene is TRBJ2-7, the V gene TRBV7-5; the D call TRBD2 from the table was never checked on the DNA. TRBV7-5 is reported as a pseudogene. The CDR3 is 15 residues long. CDR3 sequence (DNA): TGTGTCAGAAGCTTGAGTAGCGGATCTGCCTACGAGCAGTACTTC. Translating it yields CVRSLSSGSAYEQYF.

Only one count was recorded for this clone. The chain combines TRBV5-1 with TRBJ2-2, with D perhaps matching TRBD2 (6 bases). The V gene lost 5 bases and the J gene lost 3 bases, with 14 bases spanning the gap. This CDR3 has 15 residues. Germline CDR1 reads SGHRS; CDR2 reads YFSETQ. CDR3 sequence: CASSRGGTYTGELFF. In DNA, the CDR3 is TGCGCCAGCAGTAGAGGCGGGACTTACACCGGGGAGCTGTTTTTT. Looking up the rest from reference TRBV5-1 and TRBJ2-2 gives the full variable domain: KAGVTQTPRYLIKTRGQQVTLSCSPISGHRSVSWYQQTPGQGLQFLFEYFSETQRNKGNFPGRFSGRQFSNSRSEMNVSTLELGDSALYLCASSRGGTYTGELFFGEGSRLTVL.

This clone was seen once. The rearrangement links TRBV18 to TRBJ2-4; no clear D. The germline gives CDR1 KGHSH, CDR2 LQKENI. CDR3 length: 17 residues. V lost 6 bases to trimming and J lost 0 bases, with 18 bases between them. The CDR3 is CASSQLEKGLAKNIQYF. In DNA form, the CDR3 reads TGTGCCAGCTCCCAGTTGGAAAAGGGTTTAGCCAAAAACATTCAGTACTTC. Full variable domain (remainder filled in from reference TRBV18 and TRBJ2-4): NAGVMQNPRHLVRRRGQEARLRCSPMKGHSHVYWYRQLPEEGLKFMVYLQKENIIDESGMPKERFSAEFPKEGPSILRIQQVVRGDSAAYFCASSQLEKGLAKNIQYFGAGTRLSVL.